The sequence of this T cell receptor beta chain was determined in a study of shared clonotypes between healthy human individuals. The CD4+ fraction was divided into a CD45RA+ naive subset and a CD45RA-negative memory subset. Sequencing was performed with immunoSEQ multiplex PCR; in TCRdb, only in-frame clones are kept and a portion is missing. The profile shows more than 1.2 million clones, approximately 98.5% of them singletons. Looked up from germline, CDR1 is MDHEN and CDR2 is SYDVKM. The V gene end was trimmed by 3 bases and the J gene end by 6 bases; junction bases not matched to a gene: 11. The CDR3 extends over 16 amino acids.

This clonotype was sampled from a young man in good health. The chain joins TRBV28 to TRBJ1-5; 7 nucleotides line up with TRBD1. The sample consisted of naive CD4+ T cells sorted from blood. Subset meaning: CD45RA+ positively selected. CDR3 DNA: TGTGCCAGCAGTTTGGACTCCGACAGGGCCAGTCAGCCCCAGCATTTT. It translates to CASSLDSDRASQPQHF.